The 25 T cell receptor beta chains listed next were all sequenced from one sample in a study of T cells after yellow fever vaccination. A single record per CDR3 protein comes from TCRdb applying MiXCR to the 5' RACE reads. The repertoire holds roughly 310,000 distinct CDR3 sequences, more than 8.5% seen once, with more than 15% in the top ten. The sequences come from PBMCs, collected on the day of the first yellow fever vaccination. These TCRs come from a man younger than 35 who received the YFV17D yellow fever vaccine.

This clonotype was seen a handful of times. The chain joins TRBV24-1 to TRBJ1-1, with TRBD1 matching over 9 bases. In germline, CDR1 is KGHDR, CDR2 SFDVKD. After removal of 3 bases from V and 4 bases from J, the junction contained 20 bases not matched to a gene. The CDR3 is 20 residues long. The CDR3 is CATSDRRTTGGYEVGTEAFF. The CDR3, as DNA: TGTGCCACCAGTGATCGGCGAACTACAGGGGGCTATGAAGTAGGCACTGAAGCTTTCTTT.

There are many counts of this clonotype. This sequence joins TRBV7-2 and TRBJ2-2; 10 bases fit TRBD2. CDR3 length: 18 amino acids. Germline V gene lookup returns CDR1 SGHTA and CDR2 FQGNSA. V dropped 0 bases and J dropped 0; count of bases not matched to a gene: 4. CDR3 sequence reads: CASSLAVSGGANTGELFF. CDR3 in DNA: TGTGCCAGCAGCTTAGCGGTCAGCGGGGGGGCGAACACCGGGGAGCTGTTTTTT.

This clonotype has only a few counts. The chain carries TRBV2 and TRBJ2-5, with TRBD1 matching 8 bases. The ends lost 6 bases at V and 5 bases at J; junction bases unmatched: 14. Germline V lookup: CDR1 SNHLY, CDR2 FYNNEI. This CDR3 contains 16 residues. In DNA form, the CDR3 reads TGTGCCAGCAGCCTTTGGACAGGGATTAGTGTGGAGACCCAGTACTTC. Its translation: CASSLWTGISVETQYF.

This chain joins TRBV6-2 or TRBV6-3 and TRBJ2-7; maybe TRBD1 (6 bases). This CDR3 is 12 amino acids long. Germline V lookup: CDR1 MNHEY, CDR2 SVGEGT. V was pared by 6 bases and J by 2 bases, with 8 bases between. The CDR3 sequence is CASSHRAYEQYF. The CDR3 DNA reads TGTGCCAGCAGCCACAGGGCCTACGAGCAGTACTTC.

This clonotype showed up just a few times. J is TRBJ2-2 and V is TRBV7-2; weak D call: TRBD2 (6 bases). Germline V gene sequence: CDR1 SGHTA, CDR2 FQGNSA. The CDR3 consists of 15 residues. Trimming shortened V by 1 base and J by 9 bases, and 15 bases separated the two germline ends. The CDR3 nucleotides are TGTGCCAGCAGCTTAGGGAGGGCGCGACGGTGGGAGCTGTTTTTT. Translated, it gives CASSLGRARRWELFF.

A few counts support this clonotype. The V and J genes are TRBV18 and TRBJ2-1; 8 nucleotides line up with TRBD2. The CDR3 runs to 17 residues. The germline V gene has CDR1 KGHSH and CDR2 LQKENI. Trimming removed 3 bases from V and 2 bases from J; junction bases left unmatched: 9. CDR3 loop: CASSPRLERGTYNEQFF. DNA for the CDR3: TGTGCCAGCTCACCTCGTCTGGAGCGGGGGACCTACAATGAGCAGTTCTTC.

This sequence joins TRBV9 and TRBJ2-7; 10 bases agree with TRBD1. Germline CDR1 reads SGDLS; CDR2 reads YYNGEE. After removal of 4 bases from V and 6 bases from J, the junction contained 10 bases not matched to a gene. The CDR3 contains 15 residues. The CDR3: CASSPWDRGASEQYF. The CDR3 DNA is TGTGCCAGCAGCCCATGGGACAGGGGTGCAAGCGAGCAGTACTTC.

This clonotype was seen many times. V gene TRBV11-2 combines with J gene TRBJ1-1; D gene unclear. Germline V gene sequence: CDR1 SGHAT, CDR2 FQNNGV. Between the trimmed V and J ends, which lost 5 bases and 10 bases, there was a span of 11 bases. This CDR3 comprises 11 residues. The CDR3 protein is CASSLSRGAFF. Here the CDR3 DNA reads TGTGCCAGCAGCCTCTCCAGAGGAGCTTTCTTT. Based on the CDR3 plus reference TRBV11-2 and TRBJ1-1, the full variable domain is EAGVAQSPRYKIIEKRQSVAFWCNPISGHATLYWYQQILGQGPKLLIQFQNNGVVDDSQLPKDRFSAERLKGVDSTLKIQPAKLEDSAVYLCASSLSRGAFFGQGTRLTVV.

The chain recombines TRBV7-3 with TRBJ2-3, with D possibly matching TRBD1 (6 bases). CDR3 length: 14 residues. The germline CDR1 and CDR2 sequences are SGHTA and FQGTGA. The V end was cut by 2 bases, the J end by 7 bases, with 13 bases between. The CDR3 sequence: CASSLSRGWNTQYF. CDR3 nucleotide sequence: TGTGCCAGCAGCTTATCCAGGGGATGGAATACGCAGTATTTT.

This clonotype has a handful of counts. The chain joins TRBV2 to TRBJ2-7; D is uncertain. The CDR3 contains 14 residues. CDR1 and CDR2 from the germline V gene are SNHLY and FYNNEI. The V gene lost 6 bases and the J gene lost 2 bases, with 14 bases spanning the gap. CDR3 sequence reads: CASSPGNSAYEQYF. The CDR3 DNA reads TGTGCCAGCAGCCCAGGTAACAGCGCCTACGAGCAGTACTTC. Looking up the rest from reference TRBV2 and TRBJ2-7 gives the full variable domain: EPEVTQTPSHQVTQMGQEVILRCVPISNHLYFYWYRQILGQKVEFLVSFYNNEISEKSEIFDDQFSVERPDGSNFTLKIRSTKLEDSAMYFCASSPGNSAYEQYFGPGTRLTVT.

The table lists this clonotype with many counts. The gene calls are TRBV5-1 and TRBJ1-2; the D is unclear. The V end lost 2 bases, the J end lost 4 bases, and 12 bases lay between the germline ends. Looked up from germline, CDR1 is SGHRS and CDR2 is YFSETQ. CDR3 length: 14 amino acids. The CDR3 DNA is TGCGCCAGCAGCTTATTGGACCGGTCCTATGGCTACACCTTC. This gives the protein CASSLLDRSYGYTF.

The rearrangement joins TRBV19 to TRBJ2-2; 14 bases are a match to TRBD2. V gave up 1 base and J gave up 7 bases; unmatched junction bases: 11. CDR1 and CDR2 (germline): LNHDA, SQIVND (reference sequence). CDR3 size: 19 residues. DNA for the CDR3: TGTGCCAGTAGTATAGGACTAGCGGGGGGGCTGAGTTTCGGCGGGGAGCTGTTTTTT. Protein: CASSIGLAGGLSFGGELFF.

The V call is TRBV15, the J call TRBJ2-1, with TRBD1 matching over 7 bases. V lost 1 base and J lost 4; bases outside the gene matches: 13. Germline V lookup: CDR1 LNHNV, CDR2 YYDKDF (reference sequence). The CDR3 length is 18 residues. Here the CDR3 reads CATSRARGSDRIYNEQFF. CDR3 DNA: TGTGCCACCAGCAGAGCTCGCGGATCGGACAGGATATACAATGAGCAGTTCTTC.

This clonotype was picked up a small number of times. The chain combines TRBV6-2 or TRBV6-3 with TRBJ1-2; the D gene is possibly TRBD1 (5 bases). The V end was cut by 6 bases, the J end by 9 bases, with 20 bases between. The CDR3 runs 14 residues. Germline V gene lookup returns CDR1 MNHEY and CDR2 SVGEGT. The CDR3 spells CASRGTDRRGRYTF. CDR3 sequence (DNA): TGTGCCAGCAGGGGGACGGACCGCCGCGGTCGCTACACCTTC.

This sequence joins TRBV3-1 and TRBJ2-1; 8 bases are shared with TRBD2. Per germline, CDR1 LGHDT and CDR2 YNNKEL (reference sequence). The CDR3 is made up of 14 amino acids. V trimming: 2 bases; J trimming: 6 bases; junction bases outside the gene matches: 3. The CDR3 reads CASSQWTSPNEQFF. As DNA, the CDR3 is TGTGCCAGCAGCCAATGGACTAGCCCCAATGAGCAGTTCTTC.

This clonotype came up a few times. This sequence joins TRBV5-1 and TRBJ2-1; D gene uncertain. CDR1 is SGHRS, CDR2 YFSETQ, per germline. This CDR3 contains 15 residues. V was pared by 6 bases and J by 5 bases, with 18 bases between. The CDR3 nucleotides read TGCGCCAGCAACCGGTACGGAAACCCCGACAATGAGCAGTTCTTC. It codes for CASNRYGNPDNEQFF.

The chain joins TRBV27 to TRBJ1-5; D remains unclear. This CDR3 has 17 residues. From germline, CDR1 is MNHEY and CDR2 SMNVEV (reference sequence). V lost 4 bases, J lost 6 bases, and 22 bases lay in between. CDR3 nucleotide sequence: TGTGCCAGCAGTTCCCACGAGGAGGGAGGGTGGGGTCAGCCCCAGCATTTT. This gives the protein CASSSHEEGGWGQPQHF.

This clonotype has more than one count but fewer than ten. This sequence joins TRBV29-1 and TRBJ2-7; a weak D match, TRBD2 (5 bases). With 2 bases removed from V and 0 bases from J, the gap between germline ends came to 11 bases. CDR3 length: 14 amino acids. Per the germline V gene, CDR1 is SQVTM and CDR2 is ANQGSEA. Here the CDR3 reads CSVETTGSSYEQYF. The CDR3 DNA reads TGCAGCGTTGAAACTACGGGGAGCTCCTACGAGCAGTACTTC.

The chain couples TRBV11-2 to TRBJ2-3, with TRBD2 matching over 9 bases. V gave up 1 base and J gave up 6 bases; unmatched junction bases: 11. CDR3 length equals 17 residues. Germline CDR1 is SGHAT and CDR2 is FQNNGV. In DNA form, the CDR3 reads TGTGCCAGCAGCTTAGTCAATCGGCGGGGGACTAGCGATACGCAGTATTTT. This sequence encodes CASSLVNRRGTSDTQYF.

The chain has TRBV6-1 and TRBJ1-6; TRBD1 aligns across 8 bases. This CDR3 has 15 amino acids. With 7 bases clipped from V and 4 bases from J, the junction kept 6 bases outside the gene matches. Germline CDR1 and CDR2: MNHNS and SASEGT. In DNA form, the CDR3 reads TGTGCCAGCACCATCGGACAGGGTTATAATTCACCCCTCCACTTT. Amino acids: CASTIGQGYNSPLHF.

This clonotype has ten or more counts. This chain joins TRBV27 and TRBJ2-7; the D gene is possibly TRBD2 (7 bases). The CDR3 totals 15 residues. CDR1 is MNHEY and CDR2 is SMNVEV in the germline V gene (reference sequence). Trimming stripped 2 bases from V and 3 bases from J, with 14 bases between. CDR3 in DNA: TGTGCCAGCAGTTTACGGGGGGACACCTTCTACGAGCAGTACTTC. Its translation is CASSLRGDTFYEQYF.

About this clonotype itself: At one boundary the junction diverges from the germline segment, which might be a read error. J is TRBJ1-1 and V is TRBV20-1, with D possibly TRBD1 on 5 matching bases. There are 12 residues in the CDR3. Germline-derived CDR1 and CDR2 are DFQATT and SNEGSKA (reference sequence). CDR3 region: CSATREWTEAFF. CDR3 sequence (DNA): TGTAGTGCTACCAGGGAGTGGACTGAAGCTTTCTTT.

This clonotype turned up a few times. The rearrangement uses TRBV15 and TRBJ2-1; D is undetermined. Germline V lookup: CDR1 LNHNV, CDR2 YYDKDF (reference sequence). Trimming left V 0 bases short and J 3 bases short, with 9 bases between. This CDR3 has 15 residues. The CDR3 is CATSRDRPGYNEQFF. For the CDR3, the DNA is TGTGCCACCAGCAGAGATCGTCCAGGCTACAATGAGCAGTTCTTC.

This clonotype was picked up one time. The chain links TRBV7-9 to TRBJ2-3, with D tentatively TRBD2 (6 bases). This CDR3 comprises 16 residues. Trimming cost V 5 bases and J 0 bases, with 15 bases left between them. Germline V CDR1 and CDR2: SEHNR, FQNEAQ (reference sequence). The CDR3: CASSRRRGTSTDTQYF. DNA of the CDR3: TGTGCCAGCAGCCGCAGACGGGGGACTAGCACAGATACGCAGTATTTT. Using reference TRBV7-9 and TRBJ2-3 for the parts outside the CDR3, the full variable domain is DTGVSQNPRHKITKRGQNVTFRCDPISEHNRLYWYRQTLGQGPEFLTYFQNEAQLEKSRLLSDRFSAERPKGSFSTLEIQRTEQGDSAMYLCASSRRRGTSTDTQYFGPGTRLTVL.

V usage is TRBV5-1 and J usage is TRBJ1-2; no clear D. This CDR3 spans 15 amino acids. Per germline, CDR1 SGHRS and CDR2 YFSETQ. The V and J ends lost 5 bases and 5 bases respectively, with 19 bases between them. The CDR3 nucleotides are TGCGCCAGCAGTCCCAACCCGGGTCCTCCATATGGCTACACCTTC. It specifies CASSPNPGPPYGYTF.